This passage covers 13 T cell receptor beta chains from one sample sequenced in a study of blood T cell repertoires in COVID-19. Clones were read by immunoSEQ multiplex PCR, and TCRdb kept only the in-frame ones, dropping some. The sample has about 180,000 clones, more than 75% seen once. Sequenced material: peripheral blood. The receptors shown here come from a person between 65 and 80 years old with COVID-19, enrolled during active disease.

V is TRBV19 and J is TRBJ2-2; TRBD1 matches at 8 bases. Germline trimming cut 7 bases from V and 1 base from J; bases unmatched to any gene: 2. This CDR3 is 14 amino acids long. Germline V gene lookup returns CDR1 LNHDA and CDR2 SQIVND (reference sequence). The CDR3 nucleotides read TGTGCCAGTATAGGGACAGGGAACACCGGGGAGCTGTTTTTT. Protein sequence: CASIGTGNTGELFF.

This sequence joins TRBV11-2 and TRBJ2-7; D call uncertain. From germline, CDR1 is SGHAT and CDR2 FQNNGV. V lost 6 bases and J lost 4, with 16 bases in between. The CDR3 is 14 residues long. CDR3 sequence: CASREQKGTYEQYF. The CDR3 bases are TGTGCCAGCAGGGAACAGAAAGGAACATACGAGCAGTACTTC.

The CDR3 here is CSVAPRQGQTQYF. In nucleotides, the CDR3 is TGCAGCGTTGCCCCAAGACAGGGCCAGACCCAGTACTTC. The chain has TRBV29-1 and TRBJ2-5, with 7 bases that match TRBD1. With 4 bases clipped from V and 6 bases from J, the junction kept 8 bases outside the gene matches. This CDR3 comprises 13 residues. Germline V CDR1 and CDR2: SQVTM, ANQGSEA.

CDR3 residues: CASSRRDTQETQYF. The CDR3, as DNA: TGTGCCAGTAGTAGAAGGGACACCCAAGAGACCCAGTACTTC. This rearrangement joins TRBV19 to TRBJ2-5; possibly TRBD1 for D (6 bases). The CDR3 has 14 residues. Germline CDR1 and CDR2: LNHDA and SQIVND (reference sequence). V was pared by 4 bases and J by 1 base, with 10 bases between.

The chain recombines TRBV23-1 with TRBJ1-5; D is unclear. TRBV23-1 is designated an ORF whose function remains uncertain. Trimming shortened V by 2 bases and J by 9 bases, and 5 bases separated the two germline ends. The CDR3 totals 11 residues. The CDR3 region has the DNA TGCGCCAGCAGTCAAGCGTCGCCCCAGCATTTT. Translation: CASSQASPQHF.

This clone was seen once. The chain has TRBV12-3 or TRBV12-4 and TRBJ2-1; perhaps TRBD1 as D (5 bases). The CDR3 has 13 residues. The V and J ends lost 8 bases and 9 bases respectively, with 17 bases between them. DNA of the CDR3: TGTGCCAGCGGGGCCGCCCCGCGGAGTGAGCAGTTCTTC. Protein product: CASGAAPRSEQFF.

The chain links TRBV2 to TRBJ1-5, with 7 bases aligning to TRBD1. Trimming cost V 6 bases and J 3 bases; bases outside gene matches: 5. The CDR3 is made up of 14 amino acids. Germline CDR1 is SNHLY and CDR2 is FYNNEI. The CDR3 DNA reads TGTGCCAGCAGCAACGGACAGGACAATCAGCCCCAGCATTTT. This sequence encodes CASSNGQDNQPQHF.

The CDR3: CASSPTGTGPSNYGYTF. In DNA form, the CDR3 reads TGTGCCAGCTCACCCACCGGGACAGGTCCATCTAACTATGGCTACACCTTC. The chain couples TRBV18 to TRBJ1-2; TRBD1 agrees at 8 bases. Unmatched junction bases numbered 9, after V lost 3 bases and J lost 0 bases. Per germline, CDR1 KGHSH and CDR2 LQKENI. CDR3 length: 17 amino acids.

The V gene is TRBV28, the J gene TRBJ2-7; 9 bases fit TRBD2. In germline, CDR1 is MDHEN, CDR2 SYDVKM. V dropped 6 bases and J dropped 3; count of bases not matched to a gene: 3. The CDR3 covers 13 residues. Written as DNA, the CDR3 is TGTGCCAGCAGGGGCGGGGGGGTCTACGAGCAGTACTTC. Protein sequence: CASRGGGVYEQYF.

The V gene is TRBV7-8, the J gene TRBJ1-4; D possibly corresponds to TRBD1 (6 bases). V lost 5 bases and J 8 bases, leaving 27 bases between the germline ends. Germline V gene lookup returns CDR1 SGHVS and CDR2 FQNEAQ. The CDR3 length is 18 residues. The CDR3 DNA reads TGTGCCAGCAGCCCATCTCAGGGACACCAACCTTGGGTCGAAAAACTGTTTTTT. Protein sequence: CASSPSQGHQPWVEKLFF.

The chain joins TRBV7-3 to TRBJ2-3; 7 nucleotides agree with TRBD2. The CDR3 is made up of 16 amino acids. Germline lookup yields CDR1 SGHTA and CDR2 FQGTGA. Trimming cost V 4 bases and J 3 bases; bases outside gene matches: 10. CDR3 protein: CASSSRDYPETDTQYF. Here the CDR3 DNA reads TGTGCCAGCAGCTCTCGGGACTACCCAGAGACAGATACGCAGTATTTT.

CDR3 loop: CASSLIWAGGNEQFF. The CDR3 DNA reads as TGTGCCAGCAGCTTGATTTGGGCCGGGGGTAATGAGCAGTTCTTC. This sequence joins TRBV5-6 and TRBJ2-1; D may be TRBD2 (6 bases). This CDR3 is 15 amino acids long. V was clipped by 1 base and J by 7 bases, with 15 bases between them. Germline V gene lookup returns CDR1 SGHDT and CDR2 YYEEEE.

The chain combines TRBV5-1 with TRBJ2-7; D possibly corresponds to TRBD2 (5 bases). This CDR3 has 12 amino acids. Trimming took off 2 bases at V and 7 bases at J, with 10 bases between the two ends. Looked up from germline, CDR1 is SGHRS and CDR2 is YFSETQ. The CDR3 here is CASSFPGGEQYF. CDR3 bases: TGCGCCAGCAGCTTCCCTGGAGGAGAGCAGTACTTC.